The rows below give T cell receptor beta chains drawn from one sample of a study of T-cell memory formation after mild COVID-19. TCRdb analysed the 5' RACE reads with MiXCR anew, one entry per CDR3 protein. This sample yields some 600,000 distinct CDR3 sequences, of which 17% are seen a single time; approximately 8.1% belongs to the top ten. The sequenced sample was PBMCs or a T cell subset sorted from them (not recorded which). The receptors come from an adult woman who had mild COVID-19 (a few samples of this study predate the infection). Cell type and time point are not known. CDR3s include the opening cysteine and the closing phenylalanine or tryptophan. The D gene is left open where the match is weak. Not all rows give a size; the values are once, few, many and, for expanded clones, a class.

D gene | J gene | V gene | clone size | CDR3 protein | CDR3 DNA
TRBD2 | TRBJ2-1 | TRBV4-1 | . | CASSQDKRGGGYEQFF | TGCGCCAGCAGCCAAGATAAGCGGGGGGGCGGCTATGAGCAGTTCTTC
TRBD1 | TRBJ2-5 | TRBV7-9 | . | CASSLRDRGLEETQYF | TGTGCCAGCAGCCTCCGGGACAGGGGGCTGGAGGAGACCCAGTACTTC
. | TRBJ2-6 | TRBV5-6 | . | CASRQSTGANVLTF | TGTGCCAGCAGGCAGAGCACTGGGGCCAACGTCCTGACTTTC
TRBD1 | TRBJ1-6 | TRBV5-1 | . | CASSLRPHGQGYNSPLHF | TGCGCCAGCAGCTTGCGTCCCCACGGACAGGGGTACAATTCACCCCTCCACTTT
TRBD1 | TRBJ1-6 | TRBV4-2 | few | CASSQDWGTGVNNSPLHF | TGTGCCAGCAGCCAAGATTGGGGGACAGGGGTGAATAATTCACCCCTCCACTTT
. | TRBJ1-2 | TRBV12-3/TRBV12-4 | . | CASSRSAAYGYTF | TGTGCCAGCAGTCGCTCCGCTGCCTATGGCTACACCTTC
. | TRBJ1-1 | TRBV6-4 | . | CASSDRDGNTEAFF | TGTGCCAGCAGTGACCGGGACGGGAACACTGAAGCTTTCTTT
. | TRBJ2-5 | TRBV4-2 | many | CASSQERGQETQYF | TGTGCCAGCAGCCAAGAGCGAGGGCAAGAGACCCAGTACTTC
. | TRBJ2-2 | TRBV4-1 | few | CASSRAALILNTGELFF | TGCGCCAGCAGCCGAGCGGCGCTTATATTGAACACCGGGGAGCTGTTTTTT
. | TRBJ1-5 | TRBV27 | once | CASSRGHRNQPQHF | TGTGCCAGCAGCCGCGGACACAGAAATCAGCCCCAGCATTTT
. | TRBJ1-2 | TRBV4-1 | many | CASSQDKYRRSYTF | TGCGCCAGCAGCCAAGACAAATACCGGCGGTCCTACACCTTC
. | TRBJ2-1 | TRBV7-3 | few | CASSLNSRLGTYNEQFF | TGTGCCAGCAGCTTAAATAGTCGATTAGGCACCTACAATGAGCAGTTCTTC
. | TRBJ2-5 | TRBV10-2 | . | CASSAEGETQYF | TGCGCCAGCAGTGCCGAGGGGGAGACCCAGTACTTC
TRBD1 | TRBJ2-3 | TRBV29-1 | . | CSVEGGQGIITDTQYF | TGCAGCGTTGAAGGAGGACAGGGGATTATTACAGATACGCAGTATTTT
. | TRBJ1-2 | TRBV13 | few | CASSASKGYTF | TGTGCCAGCAGCGCCTCAAAAGGCTACACCTTC
TRBD2 | TRBJ2-3 | TRBV5-6 | . | CASSLGPSAGGPKGDTQYF | TGTGCCAGCAGCTTGGGGCCCTCTGCGGGAGGTCCCAAAGGTGATACGCAGTATTTT
. | TRBJ2-3 | TRBV3-1 | . | CASSQSELTTFTDTQYF | TGTGCCAGCAGCCAGTCCGAGTTAACTACCTTCACAGATACGCAGTATTTT
. | TRBJ2-5 | TRBV7-6 | . | CASSRDWLETQYF | TGTGCCAGCAGCCGGGACTGGCTGGAGACCCAGTACTTC
. | TRBJ2-7 | TRBV2 | few | CASQTDSYEQYF | TGTGCCAGCCAGACAGACTCCTACGAGCAGTACTTC
. | TRBJ2-3 | TRBV6-2/TRBV6-3 | . | CASSILDRSSTDTQYF | TGTGCCAGCAGCATTCTGGACCGTTCTAGCACAGATACGCAGTATTTT
. | TRBJ1-1 | TRBV7-9 | . | CASSYNEVMNTEAFF | TGTGCCAGCAGCTATAACGAGGTTATGAACACTGAAGCTTTCTTT
TRBD2 | TRBJ2-7 | TRBV6-5 | . | CASTPAGGFNEQYF | TGCGCCAGCACCCCAGCGGGAGGGTTTAACGAGCAGTACTTC
TRBD1 | TRBJ1-1 | TRBV27 | few | CASSPRGTVLTEAFF | TGTGCCAGCAGCCCCAGGGGGACGGTCCTCACTGAAGCTTTCTTT
. | TRBJ2-2 | TRBV5-5 | few | CASSWGRTGELFF | TGTGCCAGCAGCTGGGGGCGGACCGGGGAGCTGTTTTTT
. | TRBJ2-1 | TRBV5-4 | few | CASSHPGLGKNEQFF | TGTGCCAGCAGCCATCCCGGGCTTGGGAAGAATGAGCAGTTCTTC
. | TRBJ2-1 | TRBV6-2/TRBV6-3 | . | CASSYRPGNEQFF | TGTGCTAGCAGTTACAGGCCAGGGAATGAGCAGTTCTTC